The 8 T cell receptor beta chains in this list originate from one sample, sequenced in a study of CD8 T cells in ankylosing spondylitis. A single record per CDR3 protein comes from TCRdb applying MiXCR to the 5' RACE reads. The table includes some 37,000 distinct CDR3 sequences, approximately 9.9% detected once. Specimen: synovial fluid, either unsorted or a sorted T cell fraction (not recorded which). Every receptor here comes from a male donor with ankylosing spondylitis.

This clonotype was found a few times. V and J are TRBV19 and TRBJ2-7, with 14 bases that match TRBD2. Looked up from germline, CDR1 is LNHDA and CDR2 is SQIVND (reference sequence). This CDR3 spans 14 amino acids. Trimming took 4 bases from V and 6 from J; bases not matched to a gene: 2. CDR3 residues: CASSTGLAGVEQYF. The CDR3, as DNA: TGTGCCAGTAGTACGGGACTAGCGGGAGTCGAGCAGTACTTC. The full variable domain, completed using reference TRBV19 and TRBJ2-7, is DGGITQSPKYLFRKEGQNVTLSCEQNLNHDAMYWYRQDPGQGLRLIYYSQIVNDFQKGDIAEGYSVSREKKESFPLTVTSAQKNPTAFYLCASSTGLAGVEQYFGPGTRLTVT.

CDR3 protein: CAWSVPGSEQYF. In nucleotides, the CDR3 is TGTGCCTGGAGTGTACCTGGGTCCGAGCAGTACTTC. This chain links TRBV30 with TRBJ2-7; D is ambiguous. V gave up 0 bases and J gave up 6 bases, with 9 bases separating them. Germline CDR1 and CDR2: GTSNPN and SVGIG (reference sequence). The CDR3 length is 12 residues.

For the CDR3, the DNA is TGTGCCAGCAGTAAAACAGGGTCCCAAGAGACCCAGTACTTC. This sequence encodes CASSKTGSQETQYF. This chain connects TRBV6-1 to TRBJ2-5; D might be TRBD1 (6 bases). The length of the CDR3 is 14 residues. The V and J ends lost 5 bases and 1 base respectively, with 11 bases between them. Germline-derived CDR1 and CDR2 are MNHNS and SASEGT.

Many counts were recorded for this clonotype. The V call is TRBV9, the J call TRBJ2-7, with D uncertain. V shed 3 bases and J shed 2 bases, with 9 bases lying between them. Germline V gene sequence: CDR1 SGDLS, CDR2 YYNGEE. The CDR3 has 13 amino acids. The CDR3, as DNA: TGTGCCAGCAGCGGATCTATGACCTACGAGCAGTACTTC. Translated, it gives CASSGSMTYEQYF.

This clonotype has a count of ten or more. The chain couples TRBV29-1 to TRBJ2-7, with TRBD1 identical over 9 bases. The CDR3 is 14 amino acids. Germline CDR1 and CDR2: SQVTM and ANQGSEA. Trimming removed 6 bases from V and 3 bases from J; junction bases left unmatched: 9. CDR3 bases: TGCAGCGTCGGAACCGGGACAGGGCGCTACGAGCAGTACTTC. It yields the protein CSVGTGTGRYEQYF.

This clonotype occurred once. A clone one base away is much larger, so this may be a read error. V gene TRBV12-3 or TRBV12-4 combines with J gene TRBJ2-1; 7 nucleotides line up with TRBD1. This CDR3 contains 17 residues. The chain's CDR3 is CASSLGHGTDRYNERFF. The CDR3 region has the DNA TGTGCCAGCAGTTTGGGCCACGGGACAGACCGCTACAATGAGCGGTTCTTC.

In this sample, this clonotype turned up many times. CDR3 sequence: CSAPSPGTSGRINEQYF. In DNA form, the CDR3 reads TGCAGTGCTCCCAGCCCCGGGACTAGCGGGAGGATCAACGAGCAGTACTTC. V gene TRBV20-1 combines with J gene TRBJ2-7, with TRBD2 identical over 15 bases. In germline, CDR1 is DFQATT, CDR2 SNEGSKA (reference sequence). This CDR3 contains 17 residues. With V trimmed by 5 bases and J by 5 bases, 13 bases remained unmatched.

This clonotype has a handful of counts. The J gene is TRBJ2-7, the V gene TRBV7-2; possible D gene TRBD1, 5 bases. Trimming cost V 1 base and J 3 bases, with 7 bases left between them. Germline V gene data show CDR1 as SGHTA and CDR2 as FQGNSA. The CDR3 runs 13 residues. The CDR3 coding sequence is TGTGCCAGCAGCTTAGGGGGCGGCTACGAGCAGTACTTC. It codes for CASSLGGGYEQYF.